The clone carrying this TCR beta chain was recorded a few times. Its target is not known. This record belongs to a study of T cell repertoires in cytomegalovirus infection. TCRdb called the reads again in MiXCR, with one record for every CDR3 protein. Among some 230,000 distinct CDR3 sequences listed, roughly 20% were seen once. Study outcomes and limitations: Clonotypes of TCR beta that were HLA-C-restricted and CMV-specific dominated the ex vivo response.

This CDR3 is built from 13 residues. Unmatched junction bases numbered 8, after V lost 4 bases and J lost 6 bases. The germline V gene encodes CDR1 SQVTM and CDR2 ANQGSEA. V usage is TRBV29-1 and J usage is TRBJ2-7, with 8 bases that match TRBD1. Sequencing was performed on CD8+ T cells from PBMCs. This clonotype originated in a human donor in good health (CMV status not recorded). Some clones in this sample may be carry-over from other donors' samples. CDR3 protein: CSVGAGGIAEQYF. CDR3 in DNA: TGCAGCGTTGGGGCAGGGGGCATAGCCGAGCAGTACTTC.